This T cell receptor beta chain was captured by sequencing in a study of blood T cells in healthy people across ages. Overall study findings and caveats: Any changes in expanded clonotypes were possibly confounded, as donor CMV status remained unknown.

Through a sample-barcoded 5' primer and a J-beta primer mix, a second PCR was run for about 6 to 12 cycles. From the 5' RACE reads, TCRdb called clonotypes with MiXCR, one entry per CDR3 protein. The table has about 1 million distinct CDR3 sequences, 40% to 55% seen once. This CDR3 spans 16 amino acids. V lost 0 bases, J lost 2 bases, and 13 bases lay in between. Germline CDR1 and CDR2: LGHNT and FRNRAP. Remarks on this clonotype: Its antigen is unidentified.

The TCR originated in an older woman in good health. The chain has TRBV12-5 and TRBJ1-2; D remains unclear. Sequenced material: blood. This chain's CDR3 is CASGLVEAASNYGYTF. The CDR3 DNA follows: TGTGCTAGTGGTTTGGTAGAGGCGGCTTCGAACTATGGCTACACCTTC.